What follows describes a single TCR beta chain. Method: immunoSEQ multiplex PCR; TCRdb's copy keeps in-frame clones and lacks some. The top ten hold 0.5% to 0.65% of the sample, which has around 50,000 clones, roughly 90% seen once. There are 15 residues in the CDR3. V dropped 1 base and J dropped 2; count of bases not matched to a gene: 2. Per germline, CDR1 SGHNT and CDR2 YYREEE (reference sequence). This sample is part of a study of OX40 agonist ivuxolimab in advanced cancers. Study-level background: People in dose escalation had one of these cancers: hepatocellular carcinoma, melanoma, renal cell or head and neck cancer. People who had prior anti-PD-1, anti-PD-L1 or anti-CTLA-4 therapy could take part, and 40% had some.

The receptor comes from an adult with an advanced solid tumor such as melanoma, head and neck, liver or kidney cancer. The V gene is TRBV5-4, the J gene TRBJ2-1, with 8 bases lining up with TRBD2. Specimen: CD4+ or CD8+ T cells sorted from blood, collected in a trial of the OX40 agonist ivuxolimab. The CDR3: CASSLPGGAYNEQFF. The CDR3 DNA is TGTGCCAGCAGCTTGCCGGGAGGGGCCTACAATGAGCAGTTCTTC.